This T cell receptor (beta chain) was sequenced for a study of T cell changes during pregnancy in multiple sclerosis. Some clones are missing from TCRdb's copy, which holds only in-frame ones; the method was immunoSEQ multiplex PCR. The sample lists fewer than 50,000 clones, around 94% occurring once. The CDR3 loop spans 19 amino acids. The germline V and J ends were trimmed by 5 bases and 1 base, with 24 bases remaining between them. Looked up from germline, CDR1 is MDHEN and CDR2 is SYDVKM. The sample here was CD8+ T cells from peripheral blood mononuclear cells, taken before pregnancy. The origin of this receptor is a female donor with multiple sclerosis, enrolled in a pregnancy study. This chain links TRBV28 with TRBJ2-1, with D tentatively TRBD2 (6 bases). CDR3 coding DNA: TGTGCCAGCAGTCCACTAGTCCTCGGGAGCACCAGTTCCTACAATGAGCAGTTCTTC. This translates into CASSPLVLGSTSSYNEQFF.